This is a list of T cell receptor beta chains from one sample in a study of response to subunit inactivated influenza vaccine. TCRdb called the RT-PCR reads again in MiXCR, with one record for every CDR3 protein. The sample consists of under 950,000 distinct CDR3 sequences, approximately 22% of them appearing once. Sequenced material: PBMCs from blood, taken around 5 days after vaccination. These receptors all stem from a man between 50 and 59 years old who received an inactivated influenza vaccine. The CDR3 runs from the conserved cysteine through the conserved F or W. The D gene is left open where the match is weak. Size tells how often a clone was seen (once, few, many) or the class of an expanded clone, and some rows leave it out.

TRBD1 TRBJ1-2 TRBV7-9 few TGTGCCAGCAGCTTAAGTCCCGGACAGGAATATGGCTACACCTTC CASSLSPGQEYGYTF
. TRBJ2-7 TRBV4-1 . TGCGCCAGCAGCCAAGTGCCCAGGGACTACGAGCAGTACTTC CASSQVPRDYEQYF
. TRBJ2-5 TRBV7-2 . TGTGCCAGCAGCTTAGCGAGAGCCGAGACCCAGTACTTC CASSLARAETQYF
TRBD2 TRBJ2-3 TRBV7-2 many TGTGCCAGCAGCCCCAGGCTAGCGGGGGGCACAGATACGCAGTATTTT CASSPRLAGGTDTQYF
. TRBJ2-2 TRBV4-3 few TGCGCCAGCAGCTCAACAGGGTATGCGAACACCGGGGAGCTGTTTTTT CASSSTGYANTGELFF
. TRBJ2-1 TRBV12-3/TRBV12-4 . TGTGCCAGCAGTTTAGGCGGGGTGATCTCCTACAATGAGCAGTTCTTC CASSLGGVISYNEQFF
TRBD1 TRBJ2-4 TRBV15 . TGTGCCACCAGCAGAGCCGGACAGGGCGAAAAAAACATTCAGTACTTC CATSRAGQGEKNIQYF
TRBD2 TRBJ2-7 TRBV4-3 few TGCGCCAGCAGCCAAGAAGTCTACGCGGGAGGTCTTAAGGGACTATGGCAGTACTTC CASSQEVYAGGLKGLWQYF
TRBD1 TRBJ2-1 TRBV9 . TGTGCCAGCAGCCGGGGACAGGGCGACAATGAGCAGTTCTTC CASSRGQGDNEQFF
. TRBJ2-3 TRBV10-3 few TGTGCCATCAGTGAGCGGGGCACAGATACGCAGTATTTT CAISERGTDTQYF
. TRBJ2-5 TRBV4-2 . TGTGCCAGCAGCCAAGATCGGCGGCAAGAGACCCAGTACTTC CASSQDRRQETQYF
. TRBJ2-1 TRBV7-2 . TGTGCCAGCAGCTTAGTGGGGGAGTTGTCCAATGAGCAGTTCTTC CASSLVGELSNEQFF
. TRBJ2-7 TRBV27 few TGTGCCAGCAGTTTACGCAGGGGTGGAGAGCAGTACTTC CASSLRRGGEQYF
. TRBJ2-1 TRBV6-2/TRBV6-3 few TGTGCCAGCAGTTACCGCGGGTACAATGAGCAGTTCTTC CASSYRGYNEQFF
. TRBJ1-6 TRBV19 . TGTGCCAGTAGTATTGGGAGCTCCTATAATTCACCCCTCCACTTT CASSIGSSYNSPLHF
. TRBJ2-2 TRBV24-1 . TGTGCCACCAGTGATTTGCAGGGGCCGGGGGAGCTGTTTTTT CATSDLQGPGELFF
. TRBJ2-3 TRBV5-5 few TGTGCCAGCAGCCCGTTTTGGGGCACAGATACGCAGTATTTT CASSPFWGTDTQYF
. TRBJ2-2 TRBV10-3 . TGTGCCATCAAGGACAGTTCGAACACCGGGGAGCTGTTTTTT CAIKDSSNTGELFF
. TRBJ2-7 TRBV29-1 few TGCAGCGTTGTTGGGGCTGTCTCCTACGAGCAGTACTTC CSVVGAVSYEQYF
. TRBJ1-1 TRBV10-3 . TGTGCCATCAGTCCTGGGACTGAAGCTTTCTTT CAISPGTEAFF
. TRBJ2-4 TRBV20-1 few TGCAGTGCTAGAGTGGCGGGGGCCGAAAACATTCAGTACTTC CSARVAGAENIQYF
TRBD1 TRBJ1-5 TRBV6-2/TRBV6-3 . TGTGCCAGCAGTTTTCACAGGGGTGGCAATCAGCCCCAGCATTTT CASSFHRGGNQPQHF
. TRBJ2-5 TRBV7-9 few TGTGCCAGCAAGGAATCAGGGGAGACCCAGTACTTC CASKESGETQYF
. TRBJ2-7 TRBV15 few TGTGCCACCAGCGTTGGCGGGATGACGTCCTACGAGCAGTACTTC CATSVGGMTSYEQYF
. TRBJ1-2 TRBV12-3/TRBV12-4 . TGTGCCAGCAGTTTAGGTCGGGGAGAAGGCTACACCTTC CASSLGRGEGYTF
TRBD1 TRBJ2-1 TRBV4-2 few TGTGCCAGCAGCCAAGGACAGGGTGAGCAGTTCTTC CASSQGQGEQFF
. TRBJ2-1 TRBV27 . TGTGCCAGCAGTACCCGACCCATAAGCTCCTACAATGAGCAGTTCTTC CASSTRPISSYNEQFF
. TRBJ2-7 TRBV10-3 few TGTGCCATCAGTGAGTCGGAGTACTACGAGCAGTACTTC CAISESEYYEQYF